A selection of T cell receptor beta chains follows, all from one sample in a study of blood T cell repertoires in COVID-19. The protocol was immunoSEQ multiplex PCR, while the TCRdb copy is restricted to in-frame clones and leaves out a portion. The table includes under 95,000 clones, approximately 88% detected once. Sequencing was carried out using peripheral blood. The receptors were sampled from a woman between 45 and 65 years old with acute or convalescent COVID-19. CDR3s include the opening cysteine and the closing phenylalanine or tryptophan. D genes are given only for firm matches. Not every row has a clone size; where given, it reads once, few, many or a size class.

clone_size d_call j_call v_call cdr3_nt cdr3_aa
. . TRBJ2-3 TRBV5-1 TGCGCCAGCAGCTTCCCGAGCGGTTCCGGCACAGATACGCAGTATTTT CASSFPSGSGTDTQYF
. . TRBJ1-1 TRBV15 TGTGCCACCAGCAGAGTACGGCGCGGGGACACTGAAGCTTTCTTT CATSRVRRGDTEAFF
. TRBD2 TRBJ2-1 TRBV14 TGTGCCAGCACCCCGGGACTAGCGGGAGGGCCGGGCAATGAGCAGTTCTTC CASTPGLAGGPGNEQFF
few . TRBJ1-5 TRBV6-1 TGTGCCAGCAGTGATTGGGGAGGACAGCCCCAGCATTTT CASSDWGGQPQHF
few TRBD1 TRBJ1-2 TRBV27 TGTGCCAGCAGTTTATCGTCCGGACAGGCAAGCTATGGCTACACCTTC CASSLSSGQASYGYTF
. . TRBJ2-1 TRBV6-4 TGTGCCAGCAGTGACCCCCCGGCCGGGGGGCGTGCTGAGCAGTTCTTC CASSDPPAGGRAEQFF
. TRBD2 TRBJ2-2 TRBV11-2 TGTGCCAGCAGACCACTAGCGGGAAACACCGGGGAGCTGTTTTTT CASRPLAGNTGELFF
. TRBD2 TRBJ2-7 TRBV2 TGTGCCAGCAGGGGACTAGCGGGGGCCGCCTACGAGCAGTACTTC CASRGLAGAAYEQYF
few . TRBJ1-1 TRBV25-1 TGTGCCAGCAGGGGGATCGGGGGGGTTACTGAAGCTTTCTTT CASRGIGGVTEAFF
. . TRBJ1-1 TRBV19 TGTGCCAGTAGTATAGATCCCACAGGGATGAACACTGAAGCTTTCTTT CASSIDPTGMNTEAFF
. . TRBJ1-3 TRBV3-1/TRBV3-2 TGTGCCAGCAGCCGAGGGGGTTCTGGAAACACCATATATTTT CASSRGGSGNTIYF
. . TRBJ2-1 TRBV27 TGTGCCAGCAGTTCGAATACAGGGCTCACCTACAATGAGCAGTTCTTC CASSSNTGLTYNEQFF
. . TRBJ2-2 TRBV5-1 TGCGCCAGCAGCTTGGCCTCGGGGGCGAACACCGGGGAGCTGTTTTTT CASSLASGANTGELFF
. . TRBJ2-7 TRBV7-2 TGTGCCAGCAGCGCCACTAGAGTCAAGGGCGAGCAGTACTTC CASSATRVKGEQYF
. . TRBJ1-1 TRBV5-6 TGTGCCAGCAGCTTGGGGAGAAACACTGAAGCTTTCTTT CASSLGRNTEAFF
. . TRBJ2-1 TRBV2 TGTGCCAGCAGTCTATGGCAGGTGGGTGGTGACGGTGAGCAGTTCTTC CASSLWQVGGDGEQFF
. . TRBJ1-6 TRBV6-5 TGTGCCAGCAACGAGGGGGTGCGTTCACCCCTCCACTTT CASNEGVRSPLHF
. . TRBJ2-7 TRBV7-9 TGTGCCAGCAGCTTAGCGGAGGGCTCCGAGCAGTACTTC CASSLAEGSEQYF
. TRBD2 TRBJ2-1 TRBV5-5 TGTGCCAGCAGCTGGGGACTAGCGGGAGTTGGGGAGCAGTTCTTC CASSWGLAGVGEQFF
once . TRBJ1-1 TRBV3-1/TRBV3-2 TGTGCCAGCAGCCAAGTGGGGGGTGGGACTGAAGCTTTCTTT CASSQVGGGTEAFF
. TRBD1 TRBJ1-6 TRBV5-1 TGCGCCAGCAGCACGGCCAGGGGGCGGTCACCCCTCCACTTT CASSTARGRSPLHF
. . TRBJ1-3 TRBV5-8 TGTGCCAGCAGCCCGGGACATCGCTCTGGAAACACCATATATTTT CASSPGHRSGNTIYF
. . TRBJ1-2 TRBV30 TGTGCCTGGAGCCGACAGGAGGGGGGGATATATGGCTACACCTTC CAWSRQEGGIYGYTF
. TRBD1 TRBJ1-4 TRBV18 TGTGCCAGCTCACCACCCCCAGGGGGAGGAGAAAAACTGTTTTTT CASSPPPGGGEKLFF
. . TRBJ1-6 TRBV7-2 TGTGCCAGCAGCCCCGACAGGTTAAATTCACCCCTCCACTTT CASSPDRLNSPLHF
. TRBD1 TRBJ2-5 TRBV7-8 TGTGCCAGCAGCCAACAGGGGGCTAGACAAGAGACCCAGTACTTC CASSQQGARQETQYF
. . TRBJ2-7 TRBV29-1 TGCAGCGTTGTCGGGAGAGACAACGAGCAGTACTTC CSVVGRDNEQYF
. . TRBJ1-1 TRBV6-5 TGTGCCAGCAGTCCAAACAGGGTAATCGCCGAAGCTTTCTTT CASSPNRVIAEAFF
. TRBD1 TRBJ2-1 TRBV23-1 TGCGCCAGCAGAACACGAACTGGGACAGGGGCGGGGAATGAGCAGTTCTTC CASRTRTGTGAGNEQFF
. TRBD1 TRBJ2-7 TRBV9 TGTGCCAGCAGCGACCGGGACAGGGAAAAGTACGAGCAGTACTTC CASSDRDREKYEQYF
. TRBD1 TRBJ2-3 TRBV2 TGTGCCATTCCTAGGACAGGGAAGATAGATACGCAGTATTTT CAIPRTGKIDTQYF
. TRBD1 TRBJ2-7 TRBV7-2 TGTGCCAGCAGCTTAGGGGACAGGATAGGGCAGTACTTC CASSLGDRIGQYF
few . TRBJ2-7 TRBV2 TGTGCCAGCAACATACAGGGAACCTTATCTACCGCCTACGAGCAGTACTTC CASNIQGTLSTAYEQYF
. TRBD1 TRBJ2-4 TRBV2 TGTGCCAGCAGTACGGACAGGTTGAGCAAAAACATTCAGTACTTC CASSTDRLSKNIQYF
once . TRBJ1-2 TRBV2 TGTGCCAGCACCCCGACAGGCTTCTCTGGCTACACCTTC CASTPTGFSGYTF
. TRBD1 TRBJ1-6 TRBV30 TGTGCCTGCAATACAGGGGTCAATTCACCCCTCCACTTT CACNTGVNSPLHF
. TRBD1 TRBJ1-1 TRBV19 TGTGCCACACACCGGACAGGGAAGACTGAAGCTTTCTTT CATHRTGKTEAFF
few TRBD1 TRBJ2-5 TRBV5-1 TGCGCCAGCAGGGAAGGGACAGGCTCGTACCAAGAGACCCAGTACTTC CASREGTGSYQETQYF
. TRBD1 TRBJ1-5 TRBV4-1 TGCGCCAGCAGCCAAGTCACAGGGGCTCAGCCCCAGCATTTT CASSQVTGAQPQHF
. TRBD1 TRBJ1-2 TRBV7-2 TGTGCCAGCAGCGCGGCGACAGGGGTTCTTGGCTACACCTTC CASSAATGVLGYTF
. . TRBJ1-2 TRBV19 TGTGCCAGTAGTATAGATACAGGGCCCTCTGGGGGCTACACCTTC CASSIDTGPSGGYTF
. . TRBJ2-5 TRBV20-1 TGCAGTGCTAGTGGTAGCCGGGAGACCCAGTACTTC CSASGSRETQYF
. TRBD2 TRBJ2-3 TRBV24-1 TGTGCCACCAGTGATGCGGGAGCGGGAGATACGCAGTATTTT CATSDAGAGDTQYF
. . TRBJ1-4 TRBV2 TGTGCCAGCAGTGTGGGGCAGGGCTACGTTGAAAAACTGTTTTTT CASSVGQGYVEKLFF
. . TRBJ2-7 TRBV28 TGTGCCAGCAGGGGGGGTACCACTGCCCGGCAGTACTTC CASRGGTTARQYF
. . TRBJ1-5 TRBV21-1 TGTGCCAAAACGCTGGGTATACAGGGTCAGCCCCAGCATTTT CAKTLGIQGQPQHF
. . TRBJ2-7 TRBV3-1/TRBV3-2 TGTGCCAGCAGCCAAGTCGCCGGGTCCTCCTACGAGCAGTACTTC CASSQVAGSSYEQYF
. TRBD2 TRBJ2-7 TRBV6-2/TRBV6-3 TGTGCCAGCAGTTACCCCGGGGGACTAGCGGATCTCTACGAGCAGTACTTC CASSYPGGLADLYEQYF
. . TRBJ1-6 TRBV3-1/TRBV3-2 TGTGCCAGCAGGGAAGGAGTAGGGGTTAATTCACCCCTCCACTTT CASREGVGVNSPLHF
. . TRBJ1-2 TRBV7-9 TGTGCCAGCAGCTTAGATAGCTATGGCTACACCTTC CASSLDSYGYTF
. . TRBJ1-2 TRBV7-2 TGTGCCAGCAGCTTAGGGACTGGAGGGGCCGGTGGCTACACCTTC CASSLGTGGAGGYTF
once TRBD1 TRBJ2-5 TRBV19 TGTGCCAGTAGTGTCAGACAGGGGAGGTCGGGCCAAGAGACCCAGTACTTC CASSVRQGRSGQETQYF
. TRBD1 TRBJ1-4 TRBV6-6 TGTGCCAGCAGTTACTCAGGGGGCTCTAATGAAAAACTGTTTTTT CASSYSGGSNEKLFF
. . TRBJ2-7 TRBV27 TGTGCCAGCAGTTTCCGGAGGGGAGAGGCTTACGAGCAGTACTTC CASSFRRGEAYEQYF
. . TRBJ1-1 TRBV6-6 TGTGCCAGCGGACAGAGAAACACTGAAGCTTTCTTT CASGQRNTEAFF